This T cell receptor (beta chain) was identified during a study of beta chain features in type 1 diabetes. Study outcomes and limitations: When Type 1 diabetes patients were examined, their TCRB CDR3s proved moderately but significantly shorter in all four CD4+ subsets.

The junction had 6 bases not matched to a gene; V was cut back by 4 bases and J by 2 bases. The germline gives CDR1 SGHTA, CDR2 FQGTGA. This CDR3 spans 15 amino acids. The isolated RNA, all of it, was reverse transcribed, so expressed TCRB transcripts were what got sequenced. Clones were sequenced by immunoSEQ multiplex PCR, and TCRdb holds only the in-frame ones, with some missing. The sample includes some 500,000 clones, approximately 10% seen only once; the top ten take 0.046%. This clone turned up a few times. The target antigen is unknown. This receptor was obtained from a woman under 30 in good health. The source material was naive CD4+ T cells from blood. The chain combines TRBV7-3 with TRBJ1-2, with 8 bases aligning to TRBD1. The CDR3 is CASSSQGAGNYGYTF. The CDR3 DNA reads as TGTGCCAGCAGCTCCCAGGGGGCCGGAAACTATGGCTACACCTTC.